Each of the 9 T cell receptor beta chains below was sequenced from the same sample in a study of cytomegalovirus exposure and HLA in healthy donors. The PCR ran on 60 Vbeta and 13 Jbeta primers. This table comes from immunoSEQ multiplex PCR, and its TCRdb copy is limited to in-frame clones, with some not included. The table records about 200,000 clones, more than 85% of them present only once. The sequenced sample consisted of PBMCs. The receptors come from a woman between 18 and 29 years old in good health and CMV-seronegative.

The chain joins TRBV7-9 to TRBJ1-1; D may be TRBD1 (6 bases). The germline gives CDR1 SEHNR, CDR2 FQNEAQ (reference sequence). This CDR3 contains 15 residues. The V and J ends lost 5 bases and 5 bases respectively, with 18 bases between them. CDR3 sequence: CASSPIRGLGTEAFF. Here the CDR3 DNA reads TGTGCCAGCAGCCCCATCAGGGGCCTGGGTACTGAAGCTTTCTTT.

V usage is TRBV2 and J usage is TRBJ2-1; 9 bases are shared with TRBD1. V lost 4 bases, J lost 10 bases, and 8 bases stayed unmatched. Germline CDR1 reads SNHLY; CDR2 reads FYNNEI. This CDR3 contains 14 residues. CDR3 region: CASSVRDRVGEQFF. CDR3 coding DNA: TGTGCCAGCAGTGTCCGGGACAGGGTGGGGGAGCAGTTCTTC.

This clone was seen just once. The rearrangement links TRBV19 to TRBJ2-7; D may be TRBD1 (6 bases). Trimming removed 1 base at V and 7 bases at J, with 17 bases between. This CDR3 region has 15 residues. Germline assignment: CDR1 LNHDA and CDR2 SQIVND (reference sequence). The DNA for the CDR3 is TGTGCCAGTAGTATAGTTCAGGACAGTGGTGTGGAGCAGTACTTC. Its translation: CASSIVQDSGVEQYF.

The J gene is TRBJ2-5, the V gene TRBV11-1; TRBD2 matches at 7 bases. Germline CDR1 and CDR2: SGHAT and FQDESV (reference sequence). The CDR3 sequence is 14 residues long. The junction had 12 bases not matched to a gene; V was cut back by 10 bases and J by 4 bases. In DNA, the CDR3 is TGTGCCATCTCGGGGCGGGAGTATGGAGAGACCCAGTACTTC. This codes for CAISGREYGETQYF.

The rearrangement uses TRBV6-1 and TRBJ1-1; tentatively, D is TRBD1 (5 bases). The CDR3 has 16 amino acids. Trimming took 3 bases from V and 6 from J, leaving 20 bases between them. Germline V gene sequence: CDR1 MNHNS, CDR2 SASEGT. CDR3 sequence: CASSDGADGRTAEAFF. Here the CDR3 DNA reads TGTGCCAGCAGTGATGGGGCGGACGGACGAACAGCTGAAGCTTTCTTT.

The chain uses TRBV6-5 and TRBJ2-1, with D perhaps matching TRBD2 (7 bases). V lost 4 bases to trimming and J lost 10 bases, with 17 bases between them. Germline V gives CDR1 MNHEY, CDR2 SVGAGI. The CDR3 consists of 14 residues. CDR3 in amino acids: CASSSHSGGDEQFF. DNA for the CDR3: TGTGCCAGCAGTTCCCACTCGGGGGGCGACGAGCAGTTCTTC.

The V gene is TRBV10-3, the J gene TRBJ2-1; 12 bases align to TRBD2. Trimming at V came to 4 bases and at J to 4 bases, leaving 2 bases not matched to a gene. Per the germline V gene, CDR1 is ENHRY and CDR2 is SYGVKD. CDR3 size: 15 residues. The CDR3 nucleotides are TGTGCCATCAGTGCACTAGCGGGAGGATACAATGAGCAGTTCTTC. Protein: CAISALAGGYNEQFF.

The chain combines TRBV6-1 with TRBJ1-4; possible D gene TRBD1, 5 bases. Per germline, CDR1 MNHNS and CDR2 SASEGT. The V and J ends lost 4 bases and 10 bases respectively, with 13 bases between them. CDR3 length: 13 residues. Here the CDR3 DNA reads TGTGCCAGCAGTGCCGCGGGACGTGCAAAACTGTTTTTT. Translation gives CASSAAGRAKLFF.

The rearrangement uses TRBV6-1 and TRBJ1-2; a possible D gene is TRBD1 (5 bases). With 1 base removed from V and 2 bases from J, the gap between germline ends came to 11 bases. Germline V gene lookup returns CDR1 MNHNS and CDR2 SASEGT. This CDR3 region has 15 residues. This CDR3 is CASSEVAGQNYGYTF. In DNA, the CDR3 is TGTGCCAGCAGTGAAGTGGCAGGGCAAAACTATGGCTACACCTTC.